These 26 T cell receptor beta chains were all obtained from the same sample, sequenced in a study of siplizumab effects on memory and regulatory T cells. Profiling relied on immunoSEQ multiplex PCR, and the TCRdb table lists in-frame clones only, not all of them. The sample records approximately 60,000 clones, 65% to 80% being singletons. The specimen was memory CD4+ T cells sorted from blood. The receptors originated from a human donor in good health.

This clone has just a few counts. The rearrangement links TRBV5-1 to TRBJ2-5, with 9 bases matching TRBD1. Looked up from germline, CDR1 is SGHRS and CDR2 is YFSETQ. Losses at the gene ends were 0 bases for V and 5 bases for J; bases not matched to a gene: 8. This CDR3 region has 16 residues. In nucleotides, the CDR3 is TGCGCCAGCAGCTTGGCCGACAGGGGGAGTCAGGAGACCCAGTACTTC. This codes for CASSLADRGSQETQYF.

The CDR3 loop is CASNDRGSYGYTF. CDR3 coding DNA: TGTGCCAGCAACGACAGGGGAAGCTATGGCTACACCTTC. The chain has TRBV9 and TRBJ1-2; 8 bases map to TRBD1. Germline V gene sequence: CDR1 SGDLS, CDR2 YYNGEE. The CDR3 has 13 residues. V was pared by 6 bases and J by 4 bases, with 5 bases of the junction left unmatched. Looking up the rest from reference TRBV9 and TRBJ1-2 gives the full variable domain: DSGVTQTPKHLITATGQRVTLRCSPRSGDLSVYWYQQSLDQGLQFLIQYYNGEERAKGNILERFSAQQFPDLHSELNLSSLELGDSALYFCASNDRGSYGYTFGSGTRLTVV.

The CDR3: CATSRAAWAGLNEQFF. CDR3 bases: TGTGCCACCAGCAGAGCGGCCTGGGCAGGTCTCAATGAGCAGTTCTTC. The V and J genes are TRBV15 and TRBJ2-1; no reliable D call. V lost 1 base and J 6 bases, leaving 16 bases between the germline ends. CDR1 LNHNV and CDR2 YYDKDF come from the germline V gene (reference sequence). CDR3 length: 16 residues. Full variable domain (remainder filled in from reference TRBV15 and TRBJ2-1): DAMVIQNPRYQVTQFGKPVTLSCSQTLNHNVMYWYQQKSSQAPKLLFHYYDKDFNNEADTPDNFQSRRPNTSFCFLDIRSPGLGDTAMYLCATSRAAWAGLNEQFFGPGTRLTVL.

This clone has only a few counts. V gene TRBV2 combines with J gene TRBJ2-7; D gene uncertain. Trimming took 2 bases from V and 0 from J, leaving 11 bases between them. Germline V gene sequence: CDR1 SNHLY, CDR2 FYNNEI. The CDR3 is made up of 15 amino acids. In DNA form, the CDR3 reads TGTGCCAGCAGTGAAAGGCAGGTACCCTCCTACGAGCAGTACTTC. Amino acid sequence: CASSERQVPSYEQYF.

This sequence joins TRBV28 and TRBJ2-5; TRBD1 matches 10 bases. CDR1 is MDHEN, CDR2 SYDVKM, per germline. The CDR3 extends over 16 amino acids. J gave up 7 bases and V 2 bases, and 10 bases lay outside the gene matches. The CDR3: CASSLGTGAFWGTQYF. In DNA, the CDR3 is TGTGCCAGCAGTTTAGGGACAGGGGCATTCTGGGGGACCCAGTACTTC.

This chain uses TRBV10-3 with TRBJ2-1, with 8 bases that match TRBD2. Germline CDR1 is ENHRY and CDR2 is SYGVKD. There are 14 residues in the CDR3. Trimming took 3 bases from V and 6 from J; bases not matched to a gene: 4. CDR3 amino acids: CAISDGTRANEQFF. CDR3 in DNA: TGTGCCATCAGTGACGGGACTAGGGCCAATGAGCAGTTCTTC.

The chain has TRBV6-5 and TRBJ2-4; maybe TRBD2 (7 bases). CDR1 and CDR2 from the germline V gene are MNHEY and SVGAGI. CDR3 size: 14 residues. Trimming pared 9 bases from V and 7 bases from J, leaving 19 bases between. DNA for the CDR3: TGTGCCAGTCAAGGGAGGGGGAGGGGGAACATTCAGTACTTC. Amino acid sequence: CASQGRGRGNIQYF.

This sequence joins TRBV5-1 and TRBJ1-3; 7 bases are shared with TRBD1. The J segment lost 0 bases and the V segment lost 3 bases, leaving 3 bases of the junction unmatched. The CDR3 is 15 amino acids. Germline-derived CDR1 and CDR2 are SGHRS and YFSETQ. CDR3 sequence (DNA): TGCGCCAGCAGCTGGGGGGACAGCTCTGGAAACACCATATATTTT. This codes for CASSWGDSSGNTIYF.

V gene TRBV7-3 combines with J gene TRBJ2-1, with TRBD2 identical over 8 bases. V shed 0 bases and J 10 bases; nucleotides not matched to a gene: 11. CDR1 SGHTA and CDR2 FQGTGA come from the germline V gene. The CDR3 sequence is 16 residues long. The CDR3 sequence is CASSLTLRGEEGEQFF. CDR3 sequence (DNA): TGTGCCAGCAGCTTAACGTTGCGGGGGGAAGAGGGAGAGCAGTTCTTC.

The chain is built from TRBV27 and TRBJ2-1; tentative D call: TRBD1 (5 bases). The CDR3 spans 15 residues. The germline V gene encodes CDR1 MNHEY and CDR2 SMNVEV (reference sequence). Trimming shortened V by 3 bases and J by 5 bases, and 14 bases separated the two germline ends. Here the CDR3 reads CASSFSTGSHNEQFF. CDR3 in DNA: TGTGCCAGCAGTTTCAGTACAGGTAGTCACAATGAGCAGTTCTTC.

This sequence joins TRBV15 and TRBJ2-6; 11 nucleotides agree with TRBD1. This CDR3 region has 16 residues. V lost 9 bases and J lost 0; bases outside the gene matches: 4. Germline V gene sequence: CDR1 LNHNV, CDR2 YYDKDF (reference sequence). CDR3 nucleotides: TGTGCCACTGCGGACAGGGGGCTCTCTGGGGCCAACGTCCTGACTTTC. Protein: CATADRGLSGANVLTF.

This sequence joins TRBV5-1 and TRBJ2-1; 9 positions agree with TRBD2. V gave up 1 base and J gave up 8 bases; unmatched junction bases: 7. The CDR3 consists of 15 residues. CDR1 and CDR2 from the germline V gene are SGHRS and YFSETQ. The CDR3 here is CASSLTGTSRDEQFF. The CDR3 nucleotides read TGCGCCAGCAGCTTGACCGGGACTAGCAGGGATGAGCAGTTCTTC.

CDR3 sequence: CASSLALDEQYF. CDR3 bases: TGTGCCAGCAGCTTAGCTCTCGACGAGCAGTACTTC. The chain is built from TRBV7-9 and TRBJ2-5, with unresolved D. The DNA end favors TRBJ2-7, so the J call may be wrong. Per germline, CDR1 SEHNR and CDR2 FQNEAQ (reference sequence). The CDR3 totals 12 residues.

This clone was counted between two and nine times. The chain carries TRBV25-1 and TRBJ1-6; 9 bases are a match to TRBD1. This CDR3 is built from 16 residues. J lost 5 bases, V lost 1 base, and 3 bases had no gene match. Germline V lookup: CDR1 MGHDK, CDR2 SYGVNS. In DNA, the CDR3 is TGTGCCAGCAGTGAATGGGGGACAGGGAATAATTCACCCCTCCACTTT. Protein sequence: CASSEWGTGNNSPLHF.

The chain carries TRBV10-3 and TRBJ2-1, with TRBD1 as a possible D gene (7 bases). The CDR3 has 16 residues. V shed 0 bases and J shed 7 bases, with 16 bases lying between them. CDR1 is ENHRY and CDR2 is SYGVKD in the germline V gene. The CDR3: CAISESGGTVRNEQFF. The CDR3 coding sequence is TGTGCCATCAGTGAGTCCGGAGGGACAGTCCGTAATGAGCAGTTCTTC.

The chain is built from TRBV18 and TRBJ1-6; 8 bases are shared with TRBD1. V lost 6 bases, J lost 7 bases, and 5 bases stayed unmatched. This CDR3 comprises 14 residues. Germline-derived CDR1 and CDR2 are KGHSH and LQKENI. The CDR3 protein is CASSSQGGNSPLHF. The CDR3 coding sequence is TGTGCCAGCTCGTCACAGGGGGGGAATTCACCCCTCCACTTT.

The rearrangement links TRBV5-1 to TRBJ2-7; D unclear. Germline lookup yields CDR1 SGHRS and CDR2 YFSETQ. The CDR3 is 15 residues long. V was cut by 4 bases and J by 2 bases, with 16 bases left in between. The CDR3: CASSPEIAWAYEQYF. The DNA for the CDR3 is TGCGCCAGCAGCCCCGAGATTGCGTGGGCCTACGAGCAGTACTTC.

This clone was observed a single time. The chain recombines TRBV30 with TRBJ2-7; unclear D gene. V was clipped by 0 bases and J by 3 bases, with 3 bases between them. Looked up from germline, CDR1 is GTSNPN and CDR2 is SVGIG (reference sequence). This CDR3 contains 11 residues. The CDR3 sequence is CAWSVRYEQYF. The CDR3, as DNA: TGTGCCTGGAGTGTCCGCTACGAGCAGTACTTC.

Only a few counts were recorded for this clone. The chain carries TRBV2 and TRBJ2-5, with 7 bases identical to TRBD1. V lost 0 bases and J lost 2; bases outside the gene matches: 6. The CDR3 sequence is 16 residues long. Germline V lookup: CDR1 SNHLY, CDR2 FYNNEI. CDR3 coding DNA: TGTGCCAGCAGTGAAGCGGCGGACAGGAGGCAAGAGACCCAGTACTTC. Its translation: CASSEAADRRQETQYF.

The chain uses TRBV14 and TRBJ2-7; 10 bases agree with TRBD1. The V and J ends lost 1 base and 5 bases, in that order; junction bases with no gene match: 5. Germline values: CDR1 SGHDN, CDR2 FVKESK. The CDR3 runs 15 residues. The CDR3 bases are TGTGCCAGCAGCCAAGGTGGGACAGGGGTCAACGAGCAGTACTTC. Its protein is CASSQGGTGVNEQYF.

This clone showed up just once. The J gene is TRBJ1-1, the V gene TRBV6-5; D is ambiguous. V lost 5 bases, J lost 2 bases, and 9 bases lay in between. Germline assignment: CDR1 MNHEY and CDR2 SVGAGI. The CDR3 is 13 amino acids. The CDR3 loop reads CASSTMSNTEAFF. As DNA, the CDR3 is TGTGCCAGCAGTACAATGAGCAACACTGAAGCTTTCTTT.

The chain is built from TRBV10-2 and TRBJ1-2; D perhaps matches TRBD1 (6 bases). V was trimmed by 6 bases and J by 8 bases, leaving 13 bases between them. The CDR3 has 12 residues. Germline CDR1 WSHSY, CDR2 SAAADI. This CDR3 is CASRDSDLGYTF. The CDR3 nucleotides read TGCGCCAGCAGGGACAGTGACCTAGGCTACACCTTC.

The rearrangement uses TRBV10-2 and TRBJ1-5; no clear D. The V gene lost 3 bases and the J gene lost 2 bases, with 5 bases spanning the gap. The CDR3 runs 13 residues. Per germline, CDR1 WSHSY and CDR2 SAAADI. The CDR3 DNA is TGCGCCAGCAGTGACTTGGGCAATCAGCCCCAGCATTTT. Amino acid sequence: CASSDLGNQPQHF.

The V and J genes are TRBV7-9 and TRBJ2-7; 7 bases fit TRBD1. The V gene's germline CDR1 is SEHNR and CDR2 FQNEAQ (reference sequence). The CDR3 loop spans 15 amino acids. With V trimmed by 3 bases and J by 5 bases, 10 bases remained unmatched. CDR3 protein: CASSFYRGRKNEQYF. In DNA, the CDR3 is TGTGCCAGCAGCTTTTATAGGGGGCGAAAGAACGAGCAGTACTTC.

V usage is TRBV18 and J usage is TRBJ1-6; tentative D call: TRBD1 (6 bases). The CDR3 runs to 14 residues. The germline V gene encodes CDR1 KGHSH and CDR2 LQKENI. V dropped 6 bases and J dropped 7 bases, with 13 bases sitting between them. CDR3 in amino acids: CASSDIGQNSPLHF. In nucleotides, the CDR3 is TGTGCCAGCTCCGACATAGGACAGAATTCACCCCTCCACTTT.

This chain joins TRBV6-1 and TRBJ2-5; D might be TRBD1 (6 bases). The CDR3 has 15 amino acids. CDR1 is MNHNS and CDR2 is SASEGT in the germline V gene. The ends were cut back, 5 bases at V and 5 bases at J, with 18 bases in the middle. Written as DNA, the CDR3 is TGTGCCAGCAGTCTAACAGGGATTCAAACGGAGACCCAGTACTTC. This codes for CASSLTGIQTETQYF.